This entry lists 3 T cell receptor beta chains sequenced from one sample in a study of technical replicates of blood from a few donors. Measured with immunoSEQ multiplex PCR; TCRdb has only the in-frame clones, and not every one. The top ten clones hold less than 0.25% of a sample with just over 95,000 clones, approximately 94% of them seen once. Specimen: T cells isolated from PBMCs. The receptors shown here come from a human donor in good health.

The sample holds one count of this clone. This rearrangement joins TRBV30 to TRBJ2-5; 12 nucleotides match TRBD2. The V segment lost 3 bases and the J segment 5 bases; nucleotides outside the gene matches: 7. This CDR3 has 15 amino acids. Germline loops: CDR1 GTSNPN, CDR2 SVGIG (reference sequence). CDR3 protein: CAWSSGLAGLETQYF. CDR3 nucleotide sequence: TGTGCCTGGAGCTCCGGACTAGCGGGGTTGGAGACCCAGTACTTC. The whole variable domain, filled in from reference TRBV30 and TRBJ2-5, reads SQTIHQWPATLVQPVGSPLSLECTVEGTSNPNLYWYRQAAGRGLQLLFYSVGIGQISSEVPQNLSASRPQDRQFILSSKKLLLSDSGFYLCAWSSGLAGLETQYFGPGTRLLVL.

The chain has TRBV15 and TRBJ1-3; D may be TRBD1 (5 bases). CDR1 and CDR2 from the germline V gene are LNHNV and YYDKDF (reference sequence). The CDR3 is made up of 14 amino acids. Trimming removed 4 bases at V and 3 bases at J, with 10 bases between. CDR3 in amino acids: CATSTSGFGNTIYF. The CDR3, as DNA: TGTGCCACCAGCACTTCAGGGTTTGGAAACACCATATATTTT.

V usage is TRBV7-3 and J usage is TRBJ2-6, with a weak D call TRBD2 (6 bases). Germline V gene sequence: CDR1 SGHTA, CDR2 FQGTGA. With 5 bases removed from V and 2 bases from J, the gap between germline ends came to 16 bases. This CDR3 spans 17 amino acids. The CDR3 coding sequence is TGTGCCAGCAGCCCCCATTCTGGGGGGACTGGGGCCAACGTCCTGACTTTC. Its translation is CASSPHSGGTGANVLTF.